Detailed here is one TCR beta chain. Its matching antigen is unknown. This entry comes from a study of T cell repertoires in cytomegalovirus infection. V dropped 7 bases and J dropped 4 bases, with 13 bases sitting between them. The length of the CDR3 is 13 residues. Germline V gene sequence: CDR1 SGHVS, CDR2 FNYEAQ. One entry per CDR3 protein results from TCRdb running MiXCR on the reads. The data contain 680,000 or so distinct CDR3 sequences, roughly a third of them singletons. General observations from the study: Totalled public TCR beta family frequency picked out people who carried CMV plus the relevant HLA. CMV-specific HLA-C-restricted TCR beta clonotypes dominated the ex vivo response.

This clonotype was obtained from a human donor in good health (CMV status not recorded). Some clones in this sample may be carry-over from other donors' samples. The sequencing input was PBMCs. J is TRBJ1-2 and V is TRBV7-6; D is unclear. The chain's CDR3 is CASTPDLFYGYTF. The DNA for the CDR3 is TGTGCCAGCACCCCGGACTTATTCTATGGCTACACCTTC.